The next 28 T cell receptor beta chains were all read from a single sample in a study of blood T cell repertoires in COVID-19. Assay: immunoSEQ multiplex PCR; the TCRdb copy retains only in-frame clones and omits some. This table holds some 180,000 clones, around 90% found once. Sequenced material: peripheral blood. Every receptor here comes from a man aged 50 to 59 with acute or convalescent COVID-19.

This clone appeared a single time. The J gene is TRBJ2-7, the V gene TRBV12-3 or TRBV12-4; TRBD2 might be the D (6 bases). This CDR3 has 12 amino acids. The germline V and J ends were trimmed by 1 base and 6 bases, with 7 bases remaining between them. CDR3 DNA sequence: TGTGCCAGCAGTTTAGGGAGGGGCGAGCAGTACTTC. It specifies CASSLGRGEQYF.

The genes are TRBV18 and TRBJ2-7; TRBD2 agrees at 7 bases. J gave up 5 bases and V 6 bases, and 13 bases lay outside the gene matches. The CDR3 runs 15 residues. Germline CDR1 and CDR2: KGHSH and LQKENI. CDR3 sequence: CASSLGEGSPNEQYF. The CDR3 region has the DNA TGTGCCAGCTCCCTTGGGGAGGGTTCACCTAACGAGCAGTACTTC. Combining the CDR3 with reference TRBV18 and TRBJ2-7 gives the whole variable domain NAGVMQNPRHLVRRRGQEARLRCSPMKGHSHVYWYRQLPEEGLKFMVYLQKENIIDESGMPKERFSAEFPKEGPSILRIQQVVRGDSAAYFCASSLGEGSPNEQYFGPGTRLTVT.

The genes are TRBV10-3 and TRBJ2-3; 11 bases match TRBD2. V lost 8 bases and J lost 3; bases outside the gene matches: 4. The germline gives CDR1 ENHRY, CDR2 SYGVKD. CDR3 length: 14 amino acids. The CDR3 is CAILAGGRTDTQYF. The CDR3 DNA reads TGTGCCATCTTAGCGGGGGGGCGGACAGATACGCAGTATTTT.

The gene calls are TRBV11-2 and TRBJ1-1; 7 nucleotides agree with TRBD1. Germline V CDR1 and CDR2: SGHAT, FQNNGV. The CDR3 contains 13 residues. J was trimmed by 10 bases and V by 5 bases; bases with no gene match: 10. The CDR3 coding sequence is TGTGCCAGCAGCCAAGGGACAGCGCTAGTAGCTTTCTTT. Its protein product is CASSQGTALVAFF.

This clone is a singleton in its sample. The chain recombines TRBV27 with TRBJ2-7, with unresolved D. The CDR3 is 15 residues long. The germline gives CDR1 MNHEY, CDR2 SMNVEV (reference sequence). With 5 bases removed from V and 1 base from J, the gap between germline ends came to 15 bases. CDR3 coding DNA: TGTGCCAGCAGTACACGGAGACTGTCATCCTACGAGCAGTACTTC. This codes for CASSTRRLSSYEQYF.

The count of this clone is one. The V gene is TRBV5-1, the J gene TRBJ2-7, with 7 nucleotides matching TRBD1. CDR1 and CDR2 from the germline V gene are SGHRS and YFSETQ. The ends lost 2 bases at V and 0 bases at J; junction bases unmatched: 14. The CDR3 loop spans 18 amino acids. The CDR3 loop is CASSLGPSDYRGSYEQYF. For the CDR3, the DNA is TGCGCCAGCAGCTTAGGGCCCTCTGATTACAGGGGCTCCTACGAGCAGTACTTC.

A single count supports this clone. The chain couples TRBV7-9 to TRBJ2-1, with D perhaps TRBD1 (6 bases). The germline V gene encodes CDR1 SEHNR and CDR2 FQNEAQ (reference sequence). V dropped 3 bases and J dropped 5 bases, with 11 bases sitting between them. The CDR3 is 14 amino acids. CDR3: CASSLAQGNNEQFF. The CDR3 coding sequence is TGTGCCAGCAGCTTGGCGCAGGGGAACAATGAGCAGTTCTTC. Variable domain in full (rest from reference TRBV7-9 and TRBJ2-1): DTGVSQNPRHKITKRGQNVTFRCDPISEHNRLYWYRQTLGQGPEFLTYFQNEAQLEKSRLLSDRFSAERPKGSFSTLEIQRTEQGDSAMYLCASSLAQGNNEQFFGPGTRLTVL.

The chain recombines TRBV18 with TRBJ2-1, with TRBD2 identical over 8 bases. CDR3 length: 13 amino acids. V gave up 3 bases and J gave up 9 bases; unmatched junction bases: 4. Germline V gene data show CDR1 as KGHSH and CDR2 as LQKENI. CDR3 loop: CASSPTSVVEQFF. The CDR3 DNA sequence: TGTGCCAGCTCACCGACTAGCGTGGTTGAGCAGTTCTTC.

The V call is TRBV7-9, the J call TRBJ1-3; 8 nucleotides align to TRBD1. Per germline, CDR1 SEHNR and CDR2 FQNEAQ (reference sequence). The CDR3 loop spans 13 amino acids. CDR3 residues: CALLAGGGNTIYF. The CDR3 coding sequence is TGTGCTTTGTTGGCAGGGGGCGGAAACACCATATATTTT.

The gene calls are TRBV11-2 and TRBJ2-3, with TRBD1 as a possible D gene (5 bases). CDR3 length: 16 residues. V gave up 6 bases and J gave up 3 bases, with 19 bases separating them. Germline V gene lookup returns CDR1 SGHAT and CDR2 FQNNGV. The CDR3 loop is CASRPLGIRGTDTQYF. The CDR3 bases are TGTGCCAGCAGGCCTCTGGGCATAAGGGGTACAGATACGCAGTATTTT.

The CDR3 loop is CASSLASASSYNEQFF. The CDR3 DNA reads as TGTGCCAGCAGCTTAGCGAGCGCTAGCTCCTACAATGAGCAGTTCTTC. The chain combines TRBV11-1 with TRBJ2-1; D ambiguous. The CDR3 contains 16 residues. V lost 0 bases and J 0 bases, leaving 9 bases between the germline ends. Germline lookup yields CDR1 SGHAT and CDR2 FQDESV (reference sequence).

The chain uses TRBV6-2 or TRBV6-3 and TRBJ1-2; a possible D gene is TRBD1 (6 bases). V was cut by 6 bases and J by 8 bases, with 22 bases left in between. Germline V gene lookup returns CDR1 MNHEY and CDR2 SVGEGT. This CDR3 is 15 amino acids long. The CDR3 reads CASSSIMGHSHGYTF. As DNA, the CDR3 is TGTGCCAGCAGCTCCATTATGGGACATAGTCACGGCTACACCTTC.

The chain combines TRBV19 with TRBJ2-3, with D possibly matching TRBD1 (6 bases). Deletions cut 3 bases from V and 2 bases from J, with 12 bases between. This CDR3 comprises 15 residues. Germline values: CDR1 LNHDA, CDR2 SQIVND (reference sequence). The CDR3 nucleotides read TGTGCCAGTAGTATTACAGGGTGGAACACAGATACGCAGTATTTT. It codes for CASSITGWNTDTQYF. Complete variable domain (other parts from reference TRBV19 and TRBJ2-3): DGGITQSPKYLFRKEGQNVTLSCEQNLNHDAMYWYRQDPGQGLRLIYYSQIVNDFQKGDIAEGYSVSREKKESFPLTVTSAQKNPTAFYLCASSITGWNTDTQYFGPGTRLTVL.

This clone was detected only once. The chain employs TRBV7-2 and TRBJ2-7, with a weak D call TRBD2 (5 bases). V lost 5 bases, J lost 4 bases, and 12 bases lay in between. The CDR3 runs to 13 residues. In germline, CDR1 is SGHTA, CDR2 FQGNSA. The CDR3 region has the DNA TGTGCCAGCAGCCCTCCTCCGGGGTACGAGCAGTACTTC. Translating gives CASSPPPGYEQYF.

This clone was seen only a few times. The CDR3 DNA sequence: TGTGCCAGCTCACCCGAGCTCTCTGGAAACACCATATATTTT. Translation: CASSPELSGNTIYF. The gene calls are TRBV18 and TRBJ1-3, with no clear D. The CDR3 extends over 14 amino acids. CDR1 is KGHSH and CDR2 is LQKENI in the germline V gene. V lost 3 bases and J lost 0, with 6 bases in between.

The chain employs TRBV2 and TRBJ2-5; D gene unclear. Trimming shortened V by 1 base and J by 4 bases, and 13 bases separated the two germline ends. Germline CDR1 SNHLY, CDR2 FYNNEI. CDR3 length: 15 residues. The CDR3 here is CASSEGVRRGETQYF. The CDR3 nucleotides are TGTGCCAGCAGTGAAGGGGTGAGGAGAGGAGAGACCCAGTACTTC.

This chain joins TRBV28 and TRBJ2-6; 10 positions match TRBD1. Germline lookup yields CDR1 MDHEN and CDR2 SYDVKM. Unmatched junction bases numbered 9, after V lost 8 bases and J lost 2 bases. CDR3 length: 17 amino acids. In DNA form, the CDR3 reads TGTGCCAGCCAAGGGGACAGGGGAAAAGCTGGGGCCAACGTCCTGACTTTC. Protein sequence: CASQGDRGKAGANVLTF. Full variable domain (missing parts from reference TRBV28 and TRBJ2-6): DVKVTQSSRYLVKRTGEKVFLECVQDMDHENMFWYRQDPGLGLRLIYFSYDVKMKEKGDIPEGYSVSREKKERFSLILESASTNQTSMYLCASQGDRGKAGANVLTFGAGSRLTVL.

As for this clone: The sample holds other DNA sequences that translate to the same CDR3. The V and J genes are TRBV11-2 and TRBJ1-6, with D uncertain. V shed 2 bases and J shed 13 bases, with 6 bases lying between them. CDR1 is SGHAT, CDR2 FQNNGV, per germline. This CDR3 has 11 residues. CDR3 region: CASSLNSPLHF. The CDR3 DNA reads TGTGCCAGCAGCTTAAACTCGCCCCTCCACTTT.

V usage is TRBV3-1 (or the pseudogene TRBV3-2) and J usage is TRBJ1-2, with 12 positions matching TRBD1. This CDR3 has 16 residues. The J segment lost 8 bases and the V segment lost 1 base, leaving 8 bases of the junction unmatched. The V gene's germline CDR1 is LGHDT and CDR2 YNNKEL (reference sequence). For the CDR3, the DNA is TGTGCCAGCAGCCAAGCCGGGACAGGGGGCTTTCGGGGCTACACCTTC. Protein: CASSQAGTGGFRGYTF.

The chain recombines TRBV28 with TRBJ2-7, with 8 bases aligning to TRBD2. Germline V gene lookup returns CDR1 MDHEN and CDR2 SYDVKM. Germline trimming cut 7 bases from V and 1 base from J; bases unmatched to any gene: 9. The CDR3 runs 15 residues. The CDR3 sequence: CASIALAENSYEQYF. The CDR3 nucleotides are TGTGCCAGCATCGCACTAGCGGAAAATTCCTACGAGCAGTACTTC.

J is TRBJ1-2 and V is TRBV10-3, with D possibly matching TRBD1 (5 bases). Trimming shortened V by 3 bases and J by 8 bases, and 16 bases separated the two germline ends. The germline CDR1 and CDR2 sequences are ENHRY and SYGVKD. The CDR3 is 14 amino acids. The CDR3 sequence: CAISDLAQTEGYTF. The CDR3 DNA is TGTGCCATCAGTGATCTCGCCCAGACAGAAGGCTACACCTTC.

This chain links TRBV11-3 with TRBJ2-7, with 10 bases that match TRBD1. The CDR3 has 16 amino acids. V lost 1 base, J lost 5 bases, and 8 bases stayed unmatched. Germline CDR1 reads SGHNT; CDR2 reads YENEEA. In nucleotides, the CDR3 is TGTGCCAGCAGCTTAGGCCGGGACAGGGGTGGCCACGAGCAGTACGTC. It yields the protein CASSLGRDRGGHEQYV.

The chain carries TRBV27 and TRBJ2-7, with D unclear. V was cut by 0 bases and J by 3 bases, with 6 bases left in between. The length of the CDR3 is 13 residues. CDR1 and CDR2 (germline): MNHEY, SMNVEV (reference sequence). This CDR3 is CASSLSPSYEQYF. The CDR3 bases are TGTGCCAGCAGTTTATCGCCGAGCTACGAGCAGTACTTC.

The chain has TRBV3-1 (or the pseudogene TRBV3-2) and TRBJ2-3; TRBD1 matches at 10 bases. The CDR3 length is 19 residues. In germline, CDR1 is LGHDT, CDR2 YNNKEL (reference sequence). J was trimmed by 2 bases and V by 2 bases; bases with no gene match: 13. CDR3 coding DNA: TGTGCCAGCAGCCAACCCCGGACGGGGGACAGGGGTACCACAGATACGCAGTATTTT. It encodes CASSQPRTGDRGTTDTQYF.

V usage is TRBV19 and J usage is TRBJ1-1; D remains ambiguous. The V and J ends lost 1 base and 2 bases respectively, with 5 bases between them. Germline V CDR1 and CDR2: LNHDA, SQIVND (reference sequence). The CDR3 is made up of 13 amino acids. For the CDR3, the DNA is TGTGCCAGTAGTATAGTTCCTAACACTGAAGCTTTCTTT. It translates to CASSIVPNTEAFF.

This CDR3 reads CASTIGGVTELFF. The DNA of the CDR3 is TGTGCCAGCACCATCGGCGGGGTGACAGAACTGTTTTTT. The V call is TRBV28, the J call TRBJ1-4; D may be TRBD1 (5 bases). V lost 7 bases, J lost 12 bases, and 18 bases lay in between. The CDR3 contains 13 residues. The germline V gene encodes CDR1 MDHEN and CDR2 SYDVKM.

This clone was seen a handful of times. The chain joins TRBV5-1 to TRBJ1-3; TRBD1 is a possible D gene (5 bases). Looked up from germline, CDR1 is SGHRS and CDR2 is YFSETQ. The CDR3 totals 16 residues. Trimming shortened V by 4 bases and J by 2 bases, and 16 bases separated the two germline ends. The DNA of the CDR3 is TGCGCCAGCAGCCCGGTCCCCGGGGGAACTGGAAACACCATATATTTT. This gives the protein CASSPVPGGTGNTIYF.

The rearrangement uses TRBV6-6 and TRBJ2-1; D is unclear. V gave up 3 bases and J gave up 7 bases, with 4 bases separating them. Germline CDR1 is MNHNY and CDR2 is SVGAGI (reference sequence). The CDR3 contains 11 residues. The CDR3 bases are TGTGCCAGCAGTTATTTAAATGAGCAGTTCTTC. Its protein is CASSYLNEQFF.